The 18 T cell receptor beta chains reported below all come from one sample, sequenced in a study of blood T cell repertoires in COVID-19. Clones were sequenced by immunoSEQ multiplex PCR, and TCRdb holds only the in-frame ones, with some missing. The sample lists 250,000 or so clones, about 87% occurring once. The sample comprised PBMCs or T cells enriched from blood (not recorded which). The receptor set was obtained from a woman in her 40s who had been exposed to COVID-19.

The V gene is TRBV29-1, the J gene TRBJ2-3; 13 positions match TRBD2. After removal of 1 base from V and 5 bases from J, the junction contained 6 bases not matched to a gene. The length of the CDR3 is 16 residues. CDR1 SQVTM and CDR2 ANQGSEA come from the germline V gene. In nucleotides, the CDR3 is TGCAGCGTTGAAGGCTGGACTAGCGGGGGAGGAGATACGCAGTATTTT. Translating it yields CSVEGWTSGGGDTQYF.

The rearrangement joins TRBV2 to TRBJ2-5; 7 nucleotides align to TRBD2. The CDR3 sequence is 16 residues long. The germline CDR1 and CDR2 sequences are SNHLY and FYNNEI. With 4 bases clipped from V and 1 base from J, the junction kept 9 bases outside the gene matches. This CDR3 reads CASSGSAGRFQETQYF. The CDR3 DNA reads TGTGCCAGCAGTGGGTCAGCGGGGAGATTCCAAGAGACCCAGTACTTC.

The chain uses TRBV10-3 and TRBJ1-2; 7 bases map to TRBD1. Germline values: CDR1 ENHRY, CDR2 SYGVKD. With V trimmed by 9 bases and J by 7 bases, 8 bases remained unmatched. This CDR3 contains 12 residues. In DNA form, the CDR3 reads TGTGCCATAAGTCAGGGGGAGCGTGGCTACACCTTC. Amino acid sequence: CAISQGERGYTF.

This clone turned up a few times. The V gene is TRBV19, the J gene TRBJ1-3, with TRBD1 matching 10 bases. This CDR3 spans 14 amino acids. From germline, CDR1 is LNHDA and CDR2 SQIVND (reference sequence). V dropped 6 bases and J dropped 4; count of bases not matched to a gene: 3. The CDR3 reads CASSPGQGGNTIYF. The CDR3 DNA reads as TGTGCCAGTAGCCCGGGACAGGGGGGAAACACCATATATTTT.

V is TRBV5-1 and J is TRBJ2-3; 9 bases match TRBD1. The V gene end was trimmed by 5 bases and the J gene end by 6 bases; junction bases not matched to a gene: 7. The length of the CDR3 is 14 residues. Germline values: CDR1 SGHRS, CDR2 YFSETQ. CDR3 nucleotide sequence: TGCGCCAGCAGGGATGGGACAGGGAGGGATACGCAGTATTTT. This gives the protein CASRDGTGRDTQYF. Together with reference TRBV5-1 and TRBJ2-3, the CDR3 gives the full variable domain: KAGVTQTPRYLIKTRGQQVTLSCSPISGHRSVSWYQQTPGQGLQFLFEYFSETQRNKGNFPGRFSGRQFSNSRSEMNVSTLELGDSALYLCASRDGTGRDTQYFGPGTRLTVL.

The chain recombines TRBV18 with TRBJ2-1; TRBD2 matches at 13 bases. The CDR3 covers 17 residues. The germline V gene has CDR1 KGHSH and CDR2 LQKENI. V was pared by 3 bases and J by 4 bases, with 6 bases of the junction left unmatched. The CDR3 nucleotides read TGTGCCAGCTCACCTCGGACTAGCGGGAGTGGTTACAATGAGCAGTTCTTC. Translated: CASSPRTSGSGYNEQFF.

The chain combines TRBV7-6 with TRBJ2-1; the D gene is possibly TRBD2 (5 bases). The CDR3 sequence is 18 residues long. CDR1 is SGHVS, CDR2 FNYEAQ, per germline. The V gene lost 2 bases and the J gene lost 10 bases, with 27 bases spanning the gap. CDR3 nucleotides: TGTGCCAGCAGCTTATTCCCCCCCACACCGCATGGGCGGGCAGAGCAGTTCTTC. It translates to CASSLFPPTPHGRAEQFF.

The chain couples TRBV5-1 to TRBJ2-5; 9 nucleotides align to TRBD2. The CDR3 loop spans 15 amino acids. In germline, CDR1 is SGHRS, CDR2 YFSETQ. The J segment lost 4 bases and the V segment lost 6 bases, leaving 10 bases of the junction unmatched. CDR3: CASNPGGGALETQYF. DNA for the CDR3: TGCGCCAGCAACCCCGGCGGGGGGGCCCTAGAGACCCAGTACTTC.

The V call is TRBV30, the J call TRBJ1-5; tentatively, D is TRBD1 (6 bases). V dropped 2 bases and J dropped 6 bases, with 23 bases sitting between them. The CDR3 runs 17 residues. Germline V gene lookup returns CDR1 GTSNPN and CDR2 SVGIG (reference sequence). The CDR3 loop reads CAWSTSVGTSVGQPQHF. CDR3 nucleotides: TGTGCCTGGAGTACATCAGTCGGGACATCGGTCGGTCAGCCCCAGCATTTT.

The V and J genes are TRBV5-1 and TRBJ2-1; the match to TRBD1 covers 9 bases. The CDR3 runs 15 residues. Germline loops: CDR1 SGHRS, CDR2 YFSETQ. Trimming at V came to 0 bases and at J to 5 bases, leaving 3 bases not matched to a gene. The DNA of the CDR3 is TGCGCCAGCAGCTTGGAAGGGACAGGGAACAATGAGCAGTTCTTC. The encoded protein is CASSLEGTGNNEQFF. The full variable domain, rest sourced from reference TRBV5-1 and TRBJ2-1, is KAGVTQTPRYLIKTRGQQVTLSCSPISGHRSVSWYQQTPGQGLQFLFEYFSETQRNKGNFPGRFSGRQFSNSRSEMNVSTLELGDSALYLCASSLEGTGNNEQFFGPGTRLTVL.

The chain combines TRBV10-3 with TRBJ2-4, with TRBD2 matching 7 bases. This CDR3 spans 14 amino acids. The V gene end was trimmed by 3 bases and the J gene end by 8 bases; junction bases not matched to a gene: 7. Germline CDR1 is ENHRY and CDR2 is SYGVKD. The CDR3 reads CAISEFGGRDIQYF. The CDR3 nucleotides are TGTGCCATCAGTGAATTCGGGGGGAGGGACATTCAGTACTTC.

The chain uses TRBV7-9 and TRBJ1-6, with D possibly matching TRBD1 (5 bases). The CDR3 loop spans 15 amino acids. Deletions cut 3 bases from V and 7 bases from J, with 13 bases between. Per the germline V gene, CDR1 is SEHNR and CDR2 is FQNEAQ (reference sequence). The CDR3 bases are TGTGCCAGCAGCTTGGGGGGAATCACCAATTCACCCCTCCACTTT. Its translation: CASSLGGITNSPLHF.

J is TRBJ2-7 and V is TRBV6-5, with a weak D call TRBD1 (6 bases). Germline V lookup: CDR1 MNHEY, CDR2 SVGAGI. This CDR3 contains 12 residues. CDR3 sequence (DNA): TGTGCGATCAGAGGGGGTTTGAACGAGCAGTACTTC. It yields the protein CAIRGGLNEQYF.

The chain carries TRBV30 and TRBJ2-5, with D maybe TRBD2 (6 bases). The CDR3 has 11 amino acids. CDR1 is GTSNPN, CDR2 SVGIG, per germline (reference sequence). V lost 8 bases and J lost 5, with 12 bases in between. DNA of the CDR3: TGTGCCCAAACAGGAGGGGAGACCCAGTACTTC. Translation: CAQTGGETQYF.

V gene TRBV12-3 or TRBV12-4 combines with J gene TRBJ2-2; maybe TRBD1 (6 bases). V lost 7 bases, J lost 7 bases, and 13 bases lay in between. The CDR3 contains 13 residues. This chain's CDR3 is CASTLQGSGELFF. The CDR3 DNA follows: TGTGCCAGCACCTTACAGGGCAGCGGGGAGCTGTTTTTT.

The count of this clone is one. The rearrangement uses TRBV9 and TRBJ1-5, with D possibly TRBD1 on 5 matching bases. The CDR3 spans 12 residues. From germline, CDR1 is SGDLS and CDR2 YYNGEE. V lost 0 bases and J 7 bases, leaving 5 bases between the germline ends. The CDR3 DNA sequence: TGTGCCAGCAGCGTAGAGGGGCAGCCCCAGCATTTT. Its translation is CASSVEGQPQHF.

The chain combines TRBV15 with TRBJ2-7; TRBD1 matches at 10 bases. Germline V gene lookup returns CDR1 LNHNV and CDR2 YYDKDF (reference sequence). J lost 4 bases, V lost 5 bases, and 5 bases had no gene match. The CDR3 spans 14 residues. CDR3 amino acids: CATSPRTGGYEQYV. CDR3 bases: TGTGCCACCAGCCCGCGGACAGGGGGGTACGAGCAGTACGTC.

The chain couples TRBV5-6 to TRBJ2-7, with D possibly being TRBD2 (5 bases). V gave up 4 bases and J gave up 6 bases, with 17 bases separating them. There are 14 residues in the CDR3. Germline V gene data show CDR1 as SGHDT and CDR2 as YYEEEE. CDR3 amino acids: CASSAGNTLREQYF. CDR3 DNA: TGTGCCAGCAGCGCCGGGAATACATTACGCGAGCAGTACTTC.